This T cell receptor (beta chain) was found in a study of cytomegalovirus exposure and HLA in healthy donors. The V gene lost 5 bases and the J gene lost 5 bases, with 13 bases spanning the gap. The length of the CDR3 is 14 residues. Per germline, CDR1 SGHRS and CDR2 YFSETQ. In the PCR, 60 Vbeta and 13 Jbeta primers were used. This table comes from immunoSEQ multiplex PCR, and its TCRdb copy is limited to in-frame clones, with some not included. The sample shows about 190,000 clones, around 73% of them seen only once. Note on this clone: The antigen is undetermined.

The study's findings and limits: Whilst most TCR sequences proved rare, a subset of public TCRs occurred across many donors.

Source material: PBMCs. This sequence originates from a woman under 40 in good health and CMV-seropositive. The chain links TRBV5-1 to TRBJ1-4; a weak D match, TRBD1 (5 bases). This CDR3 is CASSPAGPNEKLFF. The CDR3 DNA is TGCGCCAGCAGTCCGGCGGGACCAAATGAAAAACTGTTTTTT.